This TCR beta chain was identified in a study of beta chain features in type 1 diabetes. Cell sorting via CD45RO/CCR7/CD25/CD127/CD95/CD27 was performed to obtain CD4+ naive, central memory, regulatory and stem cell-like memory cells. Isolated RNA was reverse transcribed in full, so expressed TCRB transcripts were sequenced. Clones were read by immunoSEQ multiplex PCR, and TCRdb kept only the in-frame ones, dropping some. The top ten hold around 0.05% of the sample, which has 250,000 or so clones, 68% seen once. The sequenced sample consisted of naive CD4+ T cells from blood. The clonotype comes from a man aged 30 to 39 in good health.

CDR3 sequence: CAISEDGRNTIYF. The CDR3 bases are TGTGCCATCAGTGAGGACGGGAGAAACACCATATATTTT. The chain couples TRBV10-3 to TRBJ1-3, with D hard to call. Germline assignment: CDR1 ENHRY and CDR2 SYGVKD. V lost 2 bases and J lost 5, with 7 bases in between. The CDR3 is made up of 13 amino acids.